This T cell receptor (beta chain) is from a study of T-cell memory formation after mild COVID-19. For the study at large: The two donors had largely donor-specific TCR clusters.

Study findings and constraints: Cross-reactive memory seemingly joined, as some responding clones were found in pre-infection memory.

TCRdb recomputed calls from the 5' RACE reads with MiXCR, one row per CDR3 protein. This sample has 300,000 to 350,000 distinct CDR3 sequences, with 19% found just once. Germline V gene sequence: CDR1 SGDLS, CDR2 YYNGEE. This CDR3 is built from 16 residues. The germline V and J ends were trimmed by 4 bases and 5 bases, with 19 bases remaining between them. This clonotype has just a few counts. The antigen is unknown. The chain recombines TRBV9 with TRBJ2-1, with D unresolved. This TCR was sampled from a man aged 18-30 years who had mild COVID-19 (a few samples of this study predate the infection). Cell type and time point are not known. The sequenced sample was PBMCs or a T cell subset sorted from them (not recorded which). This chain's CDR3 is CASSRTATNPNNEQFF. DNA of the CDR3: TGTGCCAGCAGCCGGACCGCAACCAACCCGAACAATGAGCAGTTCTTC.